This is a list of T cell receptor beta chains from one sample in a study of blood T cell repertoires in COVID-19. This table comes from immunoSEQ multiplex PCR, and its TCRdb copy is limited to in-frame clones, with some not included. The repertoire holds some 400,000 clones, with around 87% as singletons. The sequenced sample was peripheral blood. Source of these receptors: a man aged 18 to 29 with active or convalescent COVID-19. The conserved cysteine and the conserved F or W are not part of the CDR3 here. Each record gives: J gene, V gene, CDR3 protein.

TRBJ2-3	TRBV19	ASSLTTSTDTQY
TRBJ1-4	TRBV19	ASRNRDREEKLF
TRBJ2-2	TRBV7-9	ASSSTAVRGGELF
TRBJ2-7	TRBV5-4	ASSIDTAREQY
TRBJ2-7	TRBV6-6	ASRPTGLGSYEQY
TRBJ1-5	TRBV19	ATNELGDGGQPQH
TRBJ2-7	TRBV29-1	SVEVSGKRSYEQY
TRBJ1-3	TRBV6-1	ASSEVWHLSGNTIY
TRBJ2-3	TRBV28	ASSLEFRAPSRDTQY
TRBJ2-7	TRBV29-1	SVGRGSDEQY
TRBJ2-1	TRBV6-5	ASSNGGTGSNEQF
TRBJ1-2	TRBV19	ASKAGNPNYGYT
TRBJ2-3	TRBV3-1/TRBV3-2	ASSPPADTQY
TRBJ2-7	TRBV6-5	ASSYSGGASYEQY
TRBJ1-2	TRBV5-1	ASSLVVRDGGYT
TRBJ1-5	TRBV3-1/TRBV3-2	ASSPTGGSSQPQH
TRBJ2-1	TRBV2	ASSEWVSGRYNEQF
TRBJ2-3	TRBV6-5	ASSYPLDRSTDTQY
TRBJ1-1	TRBV6-2/TRBV6-3	ASSRGTLGNTEAF
TRBJ1-4	TRBV9	ASSVGRGRTNEKLF
TRBJ1-5	TRBV28	ASSLTGNQPQH
TRBJ2-1	TRBV24-1	ATSDPGQPYNEQF
TRBJ1-6	TRBV28	ASSLYTDNSPLH
TRBJ1-5	TRBV27	ASSLERMAQPQH
TRBJ2-7	TRBV4-3	ASSQAGTDPRDEQY
TRBJ2-2	TRBV6-6	ASSPGQGAPGELF
TRBJ2-7	TRBV11-2	ASSLVRGTNYEQY
TRBJ2-1	TRBV19	ASSILAGAGNEQF
TRBJ2-6	TRBV18	ASSSGGAGANVLT
TRBJ2-1	TRBV12-3/TRBV12-4	ASSFSDRVKQF
TRBJ1-1	TRBV7-2	ASSPLSREAF
TRBJ1-6	TRBV21-1	ASSKEKDREVENSPLH
TRBJ2-1	TRBV10-1	ASSEASGASSYNEQF
TRBJ1-1	TRBV4-2	ASSQEYTEAF
TRBJ1-2	TRBV4-3	ASSQDSQGARRIYGYT
TRBJ1-1	TRBV19	ASSRKGWVYTEAF
TRBJ2-2	TRBV5-4	ASSLRSNTGELF
TRBJ2-1	TRBV6-5	ASSYPGGGSYNEQF
TRBJ2-7	TRBV9	ASSVASYSNDEQY
TRBJ2-1	TRBV9	ASSSSGGAYNEQF
TRBJ2-1	TRBV28	ASSFRGYNEQF
TRBJ1-1	TRBV19	ASSPTGLGTEAF
TRBJ2-7	TRBV7-8	ASSRGEGDHREQY
TRBJ2-1	TRBV14	ASSQGENNEQF
TRBJ1-2	TRBV19	ASSTLPPGNYGYT
TRBJ1-5	TRBV7-2	ASSLGGVQVSNQPQH
TRBJ2-7	TRBV2	ASSEVWTGSSYEQY
TRBJ2-3	TRBV14	ASSDIKRGSRADTQY
TRBJ1-2	TRBV14	ASSRGVAGLNNGYT